This T cell receptor (beta chain) was identified during a study of shared T cell receptors in the human thymus. Some clones are missing from TCRdb's copy, which holds only in-frame ones; the method was immunoSEQ multiplex PCR. The sample records around 68,000 clones, 90% to 95% being singletons. Per the germline V gene, CDR1 is MDHEN and CDR2 is SYDVKM. This CDR3 has 16 amino acids. J lost 2 bases, V lost 5 bases, and 7 bases had no gene match. This chain links TRBV28 with TRBJ2-3; 10 bases match TRBD2. The sequenced sample consisted of thymocytes. This clonotype was sampled from a human donor. CDR3 sequence (DNA): TGTGCCAGCAGTCATAGCGGGGGGTTAATCACAGATACGCAGTATTTT. As protein: CASSHSGGLITDTQYF.